A single sample gave rise to the 15 T cell receptor beta chains below, sequenced in a study of cytomegalovirus exposure and HLA in healthy donors. The PCR employed 60 Vbeta primers together with 13 Jbeta primers. Generated by immunoSEQ multiplex PCR, the TCRdb table keeps only in-frame clones and is missing some. The sample yields 150,000 to 200,000 clones, roughly 80% seen once. The sequenced sample consisted of PBMCs. The receptors were sampled from a female donor in good health and CMV-seronegative.

The chain carries TRBV19 and TRBJ1-2; D unresolved. The CDR3 has 19 residues. Germline V lookup: CDR1 LNHDA, CDR2 SQIVND (reference sequence). The germline V and J ends were trimmed by 3 bases and 1 base, with 24 bases remaining between them. As DNA, the CDR3 is TGTGCCAGTAGTATGCCGATGGCGGAAGTCTCGTTTTATAACTATGGCTACACCTTC. This codes for CASSMPMAEVSFYNYGYTF. The full variable domain, in which reference TRBV19 and TRBJ1-2 provide the parts outside the CDR3, is DGGITQSPKYLFRKEGQNVTLSCEQNLNHDAMYWYRQDPGQGLRLIYYSQIVNDFQKGDIAEGYSVSREKKESFPLTVTSAQKNPTAFYLCASSMPMAEVSFYNYGYTFGSGTRLTVV.

The chain combines TRBV19 with TRBJ2-1, with D possibly TRBD1 on 6 matching bases. There are 15 residues in the CDR3. The V end was cut by 3 bases, the J end by 0 bases, with 9 bases between. In germline, CDR1 is LNHDA, CDR2 SQIVND (reference sequence). This CDR3 is CASSIRQASYNEQFF. As DNA, the CDR3 is TGTGCCAGTAGTATTCGACAGGCCTCCTACAATGAGCAGTTCTTC.

The J gene is TRBJ1-6, the V gene TRBV5-1; 9 bases fit TRBD1. Trimming at V came to 0 bases and at J to 10 bases, leaving 5 bases not matched to a gene. Germline V gives CDR1 SGHRS, CDR2 YFSETQ. The CDR3 sequence is 15 residues long. The CDR3 DNA reads TGCGCCAGCAGCTTGGGGGACAGGGATTCCTCACCCCTCCACTTT. It yields the protein CASSLGDRDSSPLHF.

This clone was observed a few times. At one of its ends the junction is not consistent with the germline gene, which may arise from a read error. The chain uses TRBV7-9 and TRBJ2-1, with 9 bases lining up with TRBD1. Germline V gene lookup returns CDR1 SEHNR and CDR2 FQNEAQ (reference sequence). This CDR3 is built from 15 residues. In DNA, the CDR3 is TGTTCCAGCAGCTTACCGGGACAGGGCTACAATGAGCAGTTCTTC. Translated, it gives CSSSLPGQGYNEQFF. Variable domain in full (rest from reference TRBV7-9 and TRBJ2-1): DTGVSQNPRHKITKRGQNVTFRCDPISEHNRLYWYRQTLGQGPEFLTYFQNEAQLEKSRLLSDRFSAERPKGSFSTLEIQRTEQGDSAMYLCSSSLPGQGYNEQFFGPGTRLTVL.

This chain connects TRBV29-1 to TRBJ1-1; tentative D call: TRBD1 (5 bases). The germline V gene has CDR1 SQVTM and CDR2 ANQGSEA. This CDR3 has 13 amino acids. Trimming pared 5 bases from V and 0 bases from J, leaving 10 bases between. The CDR3 nucleotides are TGCAGCGTTTCCGACAGTATGAACACTGAAGCTTTCTTT. This codes for CSVSDSMNTEAFF.

This chain joins TRBV11-2 and TRBJ2-3; the D gene is possibly TRBD2 (5 bases). Trimming removed 8 bases at V and 2 bases at J, with 17 bases between. The CDR3 consists of 15 residues. Germline CDR1 is SGHAT and CDR2 is FQNNGV. The CDR3 DNA is TGTGCCAGCCGCCGCGCGAGCGGTTCCACAGATACGCAGTATTTT. It is translated as CASRRASGSTDTQYF.

The CDR3 DNA reads TGTGCCAGCAGTCCACTACCGGACAGCTACTATGGCTACACCTTC. It encodes CASSPLPDSYYGYTF. The rearrangement links TRBV28 to TRBJ1-2; D is possibly TRBD1 (6 bases). The V end lost 5 bases, the J end lost 3 bases, and 16 bases lay between the germline ends. In germline, CDR1 is MDHEN, CDR2 SYDVKM. The CDR3 loop spans 15 amino acids.

There are a few counts of this clone. Other DNA sequences of this sample code for an identical CDR3. This sequence joins TRBV6-5 and TRBJ1-2; 11 bases match TRBD1. In germline, CDR1 is MNHEY, CDR2 SVGAGI. The J segment lost 0 bases and the V segment lost 4 bases, leaving 1 base of the junction unmatched. This CDR3 has 15 amino acids. CDR3 DNA sequence: TGTGCCAGCAGTTGGGGACAGGGGGCTAACTATGGCTACACCTTC. Residues: CASSWGQGANYGYTF.

This chain links TRBV5-6 with TRBJ2-3; possible D gene TRBD1, 6 bases. Germline V gene sequence: CDR1 SGHDT, CDR2 YYEEEE. Trimming stripped 4 bases from V and 5 bases from J, with 11 bases between. This CDR3 has 13 amino acids. CDR3 residues: CASSLQGVDTQYF. CDR3 DNA: TGTGCCAGCAGCCTACAGGGTGTAGATACGCAGTATTTT.

The rearrangement links TRBV5-1 to TRBJ1-2; TRBD1 matches at 7 bases. J lost 5 bases, V lost 5 bases, and 9 bases had no gene match. Germline assignment: CDR1 SGHRS and CDR2 YFSETQ. The CDR3 covers 14 residues. The CDR3 DNA reads as TGCGCCAGCAGGGGACTTAAGGGGGCGTATGGCTACACCTTC. Its translation is CASRGLKGAYGYTF.

This clone came up once. The chain uses TRBV27 and TRBJ2-7; D perhaps matches TRBD2 (5 bases). The V end was cut by 4 bases, the J end by 2 bases, with 12 bases between. This CDR3 contains 14 residues. Germline V gene lookup returns CDR1 MNHEY and CDR2 SMNVEV (reference sequence). The CDR3 region has the DNA TGTGCCAGCAGTTGGACTGTAAGTCCCTACGAGCAGTACTTC. Protein product: CASSWTVSPYEQYF.

This chain joins TRBV19 and TRBJ2-1; D is uncertain. The CDR3 has 13 residues. The V and J ends lost 3 bases and 7 bases respectively, with 10 bases between them. The germline gives CDR1 LNHDA, CDR2 SQIVND (reference sequence). For the CDR3, the DNA is TGTGCCAGTAGTATCCAGACTGGAAATGAGCAGTTCTTC. Protein: CASSIQTGNEQFF.

This chain links TRBV5-4 with TRBJ2-3, with D possibly matching TRBD2 (6 bases). With 4 bases removed from V and 0 bases from J, the gap between germline ends came to 15 bases. The length of the CDR3 is 16 residues. In germline, CDR1 is SGHNT, CDR2 YYREEE (reference sequence). The CDR3 reads CASSRVGLTSTDTQYF. The CDR3 bases are TGTGCCAGCAGCCGGGTGGGACTTACTAGCACAGATACGCAGTATTTT.

The V and J genes are TRBV6-5 and TRBJ2-5; D is perhaps TRBD1 (5 bases). The V gene lost 4 bases and the J gene lost 5 bases, with 11 bases spanning the gap. The germline gives CDR1 MNHEY, CDR2 SVGAGI. The CDR3 contains 13 residues. Written as DNA, the CDR3 is TGTGCCAGCAGTTGGGGCGGCCGGGAGACCCAGTACTTC. Protein: CASSWGGRETQYF.

A few counts support this clone. The V gene is TRBV2, the J gene TRBJ1-2; TRBD1 matches 7 bases. With V trimmed by 4 bases and J by 3 bases, 2 bases remained unmatched. Germline loops: CDR1 SNHLY, CDR2 FYNNEI. The CDR3 has 13 residues. The CDR3 sequence is CASSADRDYGYTF. The CDR3, as DNA: TGTGCCAGCAGTGCCGACAGGGACTATGGCTACACCTTC.